This TCR beta chain was profiled in a study of T cell changes during pregnancy in multiple sclerosis. The table lists this clone with a count of one. The germline V gene encodes CDR1 SGHDN and CDR2 FVKESK. The CDR3 has 14 residues. With 3 bases clipped from V and 7 bases from J, the junction kept 7 bases outside the gene matches. Libraries were prepared by immunoSEQ multiplex PCR; TCRdb keeps only in-frame clonotypes and omits some of them. Of approximately 34,000 clones in the sample, roughly 90% are singletons; the top ten hold roughly 4.8%. The rearrangement links TRBV14 to TRBJ2-7; 9 nucleotides match TRBD2. Specimen: CD8+ T cells from peripheral blood mononuclear cells, collected after pregnancy. The origin of this receptor is a female donor with multiple sclerosis, enrolled in a pregnancy study. CDR3 in amino acids: CASSQGLAPLEQYF. In DNA form, the CDR3 reads TGTGCCAGCAGCCAGGGACTAGCCCCTTTGGAGCAGTACTTC.